The 6 T cell receptor beta chains presented below share a single source sample, sequenced in a study of CD8 T cells in Susac syndrome. A quantity of about 0.5 to 1 ug RNA underwent reverse transcription using random hexamers. Each CDR3 protein gets one entry after TCRdb re-called the immunoSEQ multiplex PCR reads with MiXCR. The table records 160,000 or so distinct CDR3 sequences, about 93% of them present only once. Source material: CD4+ T cells from PBMCs. Source of these receptors: a human donor in good health.

The chain couples TRBV6-6 to TRBJ1-5, with TRBD1 matching 10 bases. The CDR3 is 14 amino acids. Looked up from germline, CDR1 is MNHNY and CDR2 is SVGAGI (reference sequence). J gave up 8 bases and V 6 bases, and 7 bases lay outside the gene matches. The chain's CDR3 is CASRLGQGLEPQHF. The CDR3 nucleotides are TGTGCCAGCAGACTGGGACAGGGGCTGGAGCCCCAGCATTTT.

V usage is TRBV4-1 and J usage is TRBJ1-1, with D unclear. CDR3 size: 14 residues. Germline CDR1 reads MGHRA; CDR2 reads YSYEKL. V was pared by 5 bases and J by 0 bases, with 10 bases between. This CDR3 is CASSNRALNTEAFF. The CDR3, as DNA: TGCGCCAGCAGCAACCGGGCCCTGAACACTGAAGCTTTCTTT.

The rearrangement uses TRBV4-2 and TRBJ2-1; 15 positions match TRBD2. V was clipped by 4 bases and J by 8 bases; unmatched bases: 6. CDR3 length: 16 amino acids. Germline CDR1 LGHNA, CDR2 YNFKEQ. The CDR3 reads CASSPRTSGGAHEQFF. CDR3 DNA sequence: TGTGCCAGCAGCCCCCGGACTAGCGGGGGGGCACATGAGCAGTTCTTC.

This clonotype appeared a few times. The CDR3, as DNA: TGCAGTGCTGGGACTGACTATGGCTACACCTTC. This gives the protein CSAGTDYGYTF. This rearrangement joins TRBV20-1 to TRBJ1-2; D might be TRBD1 (5 bases). This CDR3 region has 11 residues. CDR1 is DFQATT, CDR2 SNEGSKA, per germline (reference sequence). Deletions cut 5 bases from V and 3 bases from J, with 7 bases between.

V gene TRBV20-1 combines with J gene TRBJ1-3, with TRBD1 as a possible D gene (5 bases). The CDR3 spans 13 residues. Deletions cut 2 bases from V and 4 bases from J, with 9 bases between. Germline V lookup: CDR1 DFQATT, CDR2 SNEGSKA (reference sequence). CDR3 in DNA: TGCAGTGCTAGATGGCAGGGAGGAAACACCATATATTTT. The encoded protein is CSARWQGGNTIYF.

The chain combines TRBV4-2 with TRBJ2-4; the D is unclear. The CDR3 is 12 residues long. V was trimmed by 4 bases and J by 0 bases, leaving 1 base between them. The V gene's germline CDR1 is LGHNA and CDR2 YNFKEQ. The DNA of the CDR3 is TGTGCCAGCAGCCCAGCCAAAAACATTCAGTACTTC. This gives the protein CASSPAKNIQYF.